A selection of T cell receptor beta chains follows, all from one sample in a study of shared clonotypes between healthy human individuals. Profiled with immunoSEQ multiplex PCR; TCRdb holds only in-frame clones, not every one. The sample holds around 2.1 million clones, roughly 91% seen once. The specimen was naive CD8+ T cells from PBMCs. These receptors were obtained from a man younger than 30 in good health. Some clones in this sample may be carry-over from other donors' samples. CDR3s include the opening cysteine and the closing phenylalanine or tryptophan. A D gene is named only where the DNA matches it firmly. Size tells how often a clone was seen (once, few, many) or the class of an expanded clone, and some rows leave it out.

>TRBJ2-6|-|TRBV27|TRBD2
CASSLLVSGTEGANVLTF
TGTGCCAGCAGTTTATTAGTTAGCGGGACGGAGGGGGCCAACGTCCTGACTTTC
>TRBJ1-1|-|TRBV27|-
CASSLAGGGGTEAFF
TGTGCCAGCAGTTTAGCCGGAGGGGGGGGCACTGAAGCTTTCTTT
>TRBJ1-2|-|TRBV7-9|-
CASSLPGPRDGYTF
TGTGCCAGCAGCCTGCCGGGACCAAGGGATGGCTACACCTTC
>TRBJ1-1|-|TRBV6-4|-
CASSRTPGNTEAFF
TGTGCCAGCAGCAGAACACCCGGGAACACTGAAGCTTTCTTT
>TRBJ2-7|-|TRBV29-1|TRBD1
CSVEGYRGRLEQYF
TGCAGCGTTGAAGGCTACAGGGGGCGGTTGGAGCAGTACTTC
>TRBJ2-7|-|TRBV19|TRBD2
CASSTTSVGEQYF
TGTGCCAGTAGTACAACTAGCGTGGGCGAGCAGTACTTC
>TRBJ2-1|-|TRBV7-3|TRBD2
CASSPGGYNEQFF
TGTGCCAGCAGCCCGGGGGGATACAATGAGCAGTTCTTC
>TRBJ2-7|once|TRBV9|-
CASSPESSAEQYF
TGTGCCAGCAGCCCAGAAAGCTCGGCCGAGCAGTACTTC
>TRBJ2-7|-|TRBV5-4|-
CASSGISYEQYF
TGTGCCAGCTCTGGGATCTCCTACGAGCAGTACTTC
>TRBJ2-1|-|TRBV27|-
CASSLSYYAGWNNEQFF
TGTGCCAGCAGTTTATCCTATTACGCGGGATGGAACAATGAGCAGTTCTTC
>TRBJ1-4|once|TRBV28|TRBD1
CASSGALGTEATNEKLFF
TGTGCCAGCTCAGGTGCCCTTGGGACAGAGGCAACTAATGAAAAACTGTTTTTT
>TRBJ2-7|few|TRBV10-3|TRBD2
CAISVATSVGEQYF
TGTGCCATCAGTGTAGCGACTAGCGTAGGCGAGCAGTACTTC
>TRBJ1-2|-|TRBV6-5|-
CASSYFINYGYTF
TGTGCCAGCAGTTACTTCATTAACTATGGCTACACCTTC
>TRBJ2-7|-|TRBV2|TRBD2
CASSETSGRAAEQYF
TGTGCCAGCAGTGAGACTAGCGGGAGGGCCGCCGAGCAGTACTTC
>TRBJ2-7|-|TRBV21-1|-
CANTDARYYEQYF
TGTGCCAACACCGACGCCAGGTACTACGAGCAGTACTTC
>TRBJ1-1|-|TRBV28|TRBD1
CASSPRGLNTEAFF
TGTGCCAGCAGCCCCAGGGGGTTGAACACTGAAGCTTTCTTT
>TRBJ1-1|-|TRBV27|-
CASSSGLGAWTEAFF
TGTGCCAGCAGTTCAGGACTGGGGGCGTGGACTGAAGCTTTCTTT
>TRBJ1-5|-|TRBV28|TRBD1
CASSKGQVDQPQHF
TGTGCCAGCAGTAAAGGACAGGTTGATCAGCCCCAGCATTTT
>TRBJ2-4|-|TRBV15|-
CATSSVPGEAHKNIQYF
TGTGCCACCAGCAGTGTCCCAGGGGAGGCCCACAAAAACATTCAGTACTTC
>TRBJ1-5|-|TRBV6-6|-
CASSYSERGNQPQHF
TGTGCCAGCAGTTACTCCGAACGCGGCAATCAGCCCCAGCATTTT
>TRBJ2-4|few|TRBV19|-
CASSPAVAKNIQYF
TGTGCCAGTAGCCCGGCCGTAGCCAAAAACATTCAGTACTTC
>TRBJ1-2|-|TRBV9|TRBD1
CASSVGAGGDGYTF
TGTGCCAGCAGCGTAGGCGCAGGGGGCGATGGCTACACCTTC
>TRBJ2-5|-|TRBV7-8|TRBD2
CASTPLAGTQETQYF
TGTGCCAGCACCCCGCTAGCGGGAACCCAAGAGACCCAGTACTTC
>TRBJ2-7|-|TRBV7-8|-
CASSQNLLENEQYF
TGTGCCAGCAGTCAAAATCTACTAGAAAACGAGCAGTACTTC
>TRBJ2-7|-|TRBV7-3|TRBD2
CASSTTSGSRDEQYF
TGTGCCAGCAGCACTACTAGCGGCTCTCGAGACGAGCAGTACTTC
>TRBJ2-3|-|TRBV9|TRBD2
CASSEGTSLVADTQYF
TGTGCCAGCAGCGAGGGGACTAGCCTCGTGGCAGATACGCAGTATTTT
>TRBJ2-7|-|TRBV2|TRBD1
CASSSRDRPWEQYF
TGTGCCAGCAGTTCCCGGGACAGGCCTTGGGAGCAGTACTTC
>TRBJ1-2|-|TRBV6-5|-
CASTLFPEGGYTF
TGTGCCAGCACCCTTTTTCCGGAGGGCGGCTACACCTTC
>TRBJ2-5|-|TRBV28|-
CAGSLGSGRGETQYF
TGTGCCGGCAGTTTAGGTTCCGGAAGAGGGGAGACCCAGTACTTC
>TRBJ1-1|few|TRBV2|-
CASSPKVSGTLGAEAFF
TGTGCCAGCAGTCCCAAAGTTTCAGGGACGCTCGGCGCGGAAGCTTTCTTT
>TRBJ1-5|once|TRBV18|TRBD1
CASSLRVLDRSNQPQHF
TGTGCCAGCTCTCTCAGGGTGCTGGACAGGAGCAATCAGCCCCAGCATTTT
>TRBJ2-1|-|TRBV7-9|-
CASSLDGPNEQFF
TGTGCCAGCAGCTTAGATGGGCCCAATGAGCAGTTCTTC
>TRBJ2-7|once|TRBV30|TRBD1
CAGSLDRGEQYF
TGTGCCGGCTCGTTGGACAGGGGCGAGCAGTACTTC
>TRBJ1-2|-|TRBV28|TRBD1
CASSYYRGADGYTF
TGTGCCAGCAGTTACTACAGGGGGGCGGATGGCTACACCTTC
>TRBJ1-4|-|TRBV30|-
CAWRMLGGKLFF
TGTGCCTGGAGAATGTTGGGGGGAAAACTGTTTTTT